What follows describes a single T cell receptor beta chain. Its antigen is still unknown. A library of TCRbeta sequences, prepared with unique molecular identifiers, was generated. TCRdb processed the PCR reads anew with MiXCR; each CDR3 protein has one entry. This table holds roughly 400,000 distinct CDR3 sequences, approximately 42% found once. This record belongs to a study of T-cell reconstitution after alpha-beta-depleted transplantation in children. The study, taken as a whole, reports: Recipient T cells and thymic progenitors that survived were the source of the high TCRbeta diversity seen at day 60 in some patients. About two months after transplant, alpha-beta T cells reportedly came from several hundred expanded graft clones. T-cell numbers and diversity, one year after transplant, stemmed largely from T cells that were newly produced.

Per the germline V gene, CDR1 is DFQATT and CDR2 is SNEGSKA (reference sequence). Trimming took off 1 base at V and 8 bases at J, with 16 bases between the two ends. The CDR3 extends over 14 amino acids. The sample was PBMCs, taken before TCRalphabeta/CD19-depleted stem cell transplant. This sequence was found in a girl aged 2 to 9 with aplastic anemia, due to receive a stem cell transplant. The chain links TRBV20-1 to TRBJ2-3; possibly TRBD2 for D (6 bases). The CDR3 reads CSARGGGGGGTQYF. CDR3 bases: TGCAGTGCTAGAGGTGGGGGTGGGGGAGGTACGCAGTATTTT.